Listed below are T cell receptor beta chains from one sample, sequenced in a study of identical twins. TCRdb passed the 5' RACE reads through MiXCR, listing each CDR3 protein once. The sample carries about 690,000 distinct CDR3 sequences, roughly 6% recorded once. The sequenced material came from naive T cells sorted from blood. These TCRs come from a man aged 18 to 30 in good health. Both conserved end residues are part of each CDR3. The D gene is left open where the match is weak. Only part of the rows carry a size: once, few, many, or a class if the clone is expanded.

V	J	size	D	CDR3	DNA
TRBV20-1	TRBJ2-1	many	NA	CSARLEIDNEQFF	TGCAGTGCTAGACTGGAGATCGACAATGAGCAGTTCTTC
TRBV6-5	TRBJ2-1	few	TRBD2	CASSYTLAGGPNEQFF	TGTGCCAGCAGTTACACACTAGCGGGAGGGCCCAATGAGCAGTTCTTC
TRBV28	TRBJ2-6	NA	NA	CATKRGGANVLTF	TGTGCCACCAAGCGAGGCGGGGCCAACGTCCTGACTTTC
TRBV12-3/TRBV12-4	TRBJ2-7	NA	NA	CASSLLQSYEQYF	TGTGCCAGCAGTTTATTGCAGTCCTACGAGCAGTACTTC
TRBV15	TRBJ2-1	NA	NA	CATSRVISSYNEQFF	TGTGCCACCAGCAGAGTTATAAGCTCCTACAATGAGCAGTTCTTC
TRBV5-1	TRBJ2-2	many	TRBD2	CASSQLGTSENTGELFF	TGCGCCAGCAGCCAGCTTGGGACTAGCGAGAACACCGGGGAGCTGTTTTTT
TRBV20-1	TRBJ2-2	many	TRBD1	CSASLPGQGNPGELFF	TGCAGTGCTAGCTTGCCGGGACAGGGAAATCCCGGGGAGCTGTTTTTT
TRBV7-9	TRBJ1-2	many	TRBD1	CASSSTGTVYGYTF	TGTGCCAGCAGCTCTACCGGGACAGTCTATGGCTACACCTTC
TRBV11-2	TRBJ2-6	NA	NA	CASRGQRSSGANVLTF	TGTGCCAGCAGAGGACAGAGAAGCTCTGGGGCCAACGTCCTGACTTTC
TRBV29-1	TRBJ1-2	many	NA	CSVNQDGNYGYTF	TGCAGCGTTAACCAGGACGGGAACTATGGCTACACCTTC
TRBV2	TRBJ1-5	NA	NA	CASSEAGLQNQPQHF	TGTGCCAGCAGTGAAGCGGGCTTACAGAATCAGCCCCAGCATTTT
TRBV29-1	TRBJ2-1	many	NA	CSVELDEQFF	TGCAGCGTTGAGTTGGATGAGCAGTTCTTC
TRBV5-1	TRBJ2-1	few	NA	CASSLGDLYNEQFF	TGCGCCAGCAGCTTGGGGGACTTATACAATGAGCAGTTCTTC
TRBV12-3/TRBV12-4	TRBJ1-1	NA	NA	CASRPKGENTEAFF	TGTGCCAGCAGGCCAAAGGGGGAGAACACTGAAGCTTTCTTT
TRBV7-6	TRBJ2-2	few	TRBD2	CASSFVGLADTGELFF	TGTGCCAGCAGCTTCGTTGGACTAGCGGACACCGGGGAGCTGTTTTTT
TRBV29-1	TRBJ2-1	many	TRBD2	CSVKTGTSGNEQFF	TGCAGCGTGAAGACGGGGACTAGCGGCAATGAGCAGTTCTTC
TRBV4-1	TRBJ1-3	many	NA	CASSQVGAGNTIYF	TGCGCCAGCAGCCAAGTAGGGGCTGGAAACACCATATATTTT
TRBV6-1	TRBJ2-2	many	NA	CASSGAANTGELFF	TGTGCCAGCTCAGGAGCGGCGAACACCGGGGAGCTGTTTTTT
TRBV5-1	TRBJ2-1	few	TRBD2	CASSLAASGINDEQFF	TGCGCCAGCAGCTTGGCTGCTAGCGGGATTAACGATGAGCAGTTCTTC
TRBV2	TRBJ1-1	NA	TRBD1	CASVADREYAAFF	TGTGCCAGCGTAGCGGACAGGGAATATGCAGCTTTCTTT
TRBV5-1	TRBJ2-4	many	NA	CASSPDGKNIQYF	TGCGCCAGCAGCCCGGACGGGAAAAACATTCAGTACTTC
TRBV5-1	TRBJ1-1	few	TRBD1	CASSVRQGGSTEAFF	TGCGCCAGCAGCGTCCGACAGGGTGGGAGCACTGAAGCTTTCTTT
TRBV12-3/TRBV12-4	TRBJ2-4	few	TRBD1	CASSLLIWSEGAIAKNIQYF	TGTGCCAGCAGTTTATTAATATGGTCTGAGGGGGCGATAGCCAAAAACATTCAGTACTTC
TRBV3-1	TRBJ2-5	few	TRBD1	CASSHYRGRQETQYF	TGTGCCAGCAGCCACTACAGGGGGCGCCAAGAGACCCAGTACTTC
TRBV12-3/TRBV12-4	TRBJ1-4	NA	NA	CASSLSGRTNEKLFF	TGTGCCAGCAGTTTATCGGGGAGAACTAATGAAAAACTGTTTTTT
TRBV6-5	TRBJ2-5	NA	TRBD2	CASRDSGLGETQYF	TGTGCCAGCAGGGACTCAGGACTAGGCGAGACCCAGTACTTC
TRBV27	TRBJ2-5	NA	NA	CASRSNHRDLAQETQYF	TGTGCCAGCAGGTCGAACCACCGGGACTTGGCCCAAGAGACCCAGTACTTC
TRBV10-3	TRBJ2-7	NA	NA	CAISGGAYEQYF	TGTGCCATCAGCGGAGGGGCCTACGAGCAGTACTTC
TRBV5-5	TRBJ2-5	many	NA	CASSLRGGLQETQYF	TGTGCCAGCAGCTTGAGAGGGGGTTTACAAGAGACCCAGTACTTC
TRBV5-5	TRBJ2-3	many	NA	CASIHRQPATDTQYF	TGTGCCAGCATCCATAGACAGCCGGCCACAGATACGCAGTATTTT
TRBV5-1	TRBJ1-2	many	NA	CASSLIPNYGYTF	TGCGCCAGCAGCTTGATTCCTAACTATGGCTACACCTTC
TRBV9	TRBJ2-4	NA	NA	CASSVGAGLAKNIQYF	TGTGCCAGCAGCGTAGGGGCAGGGCTAGCCAAAAACATTCAGTACTTC
TRBV5-5	TRBJ1-4	few	NA	CASSSAGWTNEKLFF	TGTGCCAGCAGCTCCGCAGGGTGGACTAATGAAAAACTGTTTTTT
TRBV10-3	TRBJ2-2	NA	NA	CAIRAGDPNTGELFF	TGTGCCATCAGGGCCGGGGACCCGAACACCGGGGAGCTGTTTTTT
TRBV6-5	TRBJ1-4	NA	NA	CASSYSKVKPLGEKLFF	TGTGCCAGCAGTTACTCGAAGGTGAAGCCTTTGGGTGAAAAACTGTTTTTT
TRBV27	TRBJ2-1	many	NA	CASSLDSVSYNEQFF	TGTGCCAGCAGCTTGGACAGCGTGTCGTACAATGAGCAGTTCTTC
TRBV4-2	TRBJ2-3	NA	TRBD1	CASSQESGGTTDTQYF	TGTGCCAGCAGCCAAGAATCAGGGGGCACCACAGATACGCAGTATTTT
TRBV20-1	TRBJ2-1	few	TRBD2	CSAPMTGLAVGLYNEQFF	TGCAGTGCCCCTATGACGGGACTAGCGGTGGGTCTCTACAATGAGCAGTTCTTC
TRBV28	TRBJ2-1	few	TRBD1	CASSPRQGPQDEQFF	TGTGCCAGCAGTCCACGACAGGGCCCGCAGGATGAGCAGTTCTTC
TRBV20-1	TRBJ2-4	NA	NA	CSAIERVRGNIQYF	TGCAGTGCCATAGAGCGGGTTCGAGGTAACATTCAGTACTTC
TRBV12-3/TRBV12-4	TRBJ1-1	many	NA	CASSLPGTEAFF	TGTGCCAGCAGTTTACCGGGCACTGAAGCTTTCTTT